This T cell receptor beta chain was found in a study of blood T cell repertoires in COVID-19. Study-level information: T cells, B-cell-depleted T cells, or PBMCs supplied cDNA or gDNA.

The V gene's germline CDR1 is SGHTA and CDR2 FQGNSA. V was pared by 0 bases and J by 11 bases, with 5 bases of the junction left unmatched. This CDR3 has 14 residues. TCRdb's table, derived via immunoSEQ multiplex PCR, lists solely in-frame clones and lacks some. The sample records some 31,000 clones, roughly 80% being singletons. V and J are TRBV7-2 and TRBJ1-4, with 8 bases aligning to TRBD1. Sequencing was done on a sample of peripheral blood. The sequence came from a woman in her sixties or seventies with active or convalescent COVID-19. Written as DNA, the CDR3 is TGTGCCAGCAGCTTAGCGCAGGGGGCCTGGAAACTGTTTTTT. It yields the protein CASSLAQGAWKLFF.